One and the same sample provided the 13 T cell receptor beta chains below, sequenced in a study of shared clonotypes between healthy human individuals (dated by TCRdb to about 2020). Library preparation employed the immunoSEQ multiplex PCR assay. TCRdb took this table from immuneACCESS and kept in-frame rearrangements with V and J called. Such tables lack part of the clones; where checked against another copy, unresolved V genes explain under half of the gap, and the rest is unexplained. This sample holds roughly 2.6 million clones; just over 90% were observed only once. Around 0.14% of the sample comes from the top ten. The sample consisted of naive CD4+ T cells sorted from blood. The label giving this sample's cell subset or site can be read as: CD45RA+ positively selected. Receptors were obtained from a man younger than 35 in good health.

This chain links TRBV7-9 with TRBJ1-1, with TRBD1 matching 8 bases. V shed 4 bases, J shed 0 bases, and the junction held 4 bases outside the gene matches. Germline V gene data show CDR1 as SEHNR and CDR2 as FQNEAQ (reference sequence). This CDR3 is 15 amino acids long. The CDR3 protein is CASSWTGLMNTEAFF. The CDR3 coding sequence is TGTGCCAGCAGCTGGACAGGGCTTATGAACACTGAAGCTTTCTTT.

This chain joins TRBV19 and TRBJ2-7, with 13 bases aligning to TRBD2. This CDR3 is built from 15 residues. V lost 5 bases to trimming and J lost 5 bases; unmatched junction nucleotides: 6. Germline values: CDR1 LNHDA, CDR2 SQIVND (reference sequence). CDR3 loop: CASSVGLAGEHEQYF. DNA of the CDR3: TGTGCCAGTAGTGTCGGACTAGCGGGAGAACACGAGCAGTACTTC.

This chain's CDR3 is CASSPGGGNTYGYTF. For the CDR3, the DNA is TGTGCCAGCAGTCCTGGGGGCGGGAATACTTATGGCTACACCTTC. The V call is TRBV6-4, the J call TRBJ1-2; weak D call: TRBD1 (6 bases). Germline V gene sequence: CDR1 MRHNA, CDR2 SNTAGT. V was shortened by 5 bases and J by 5 bases, with 18 bases between the two germline ends. The CDR3 contains 15 residues.

V is TRBV30 and J is TRBJ2-1, with TRBD2 matching over 10 bases. The junction had 11 bases not matched to a gene; V was cut back by 4 bases and J by 5 bases. The length of the CDR3 is 16 residues. The germline gives CDR1 GTSNPN, CDR2 SVGIG (reference sequence). The CDR3 protein is CAWTPAASGRNNEQFF. The DNA of the CDR3 is TGTGCCTGGACTCCAGCAGCTAGCGGGAGAAACAATGAGCAGTTCTTC.

The J gene is TRBJ1-2, the V gene TRBV5-6, with unresolved D. This CDR3 is 13 amino acids long. V lost 0 bases and J 7 bases, leaving 10 bases between the germline ends. Germline V CDR1 and CDR2: SGHDT, YYEEEE. This CDR3 reads CASSLGGLGGYTF. The CDR3 DNA follows: TGTGCCAGCAGCTTGGGCGGACTAGGTGGCTACACCTTC.

This chain links TRBV5-1 with TRBJ1-4; TRBD1 aligns across 8 bases. CDR1 and CDR2 (germline): SGHRS, YFSETQ. Germline trimming cut 7 bases from V and 3 bases from J; bases unmatched to any gene: 8. This CDR3 has 15 residues. In DNA, the CDR3 is TGCGCCAGCCGAAATTCGGGACAGGCTAATGAAAAACTGTTTTTT. The encoded protein is CASRNSGQANEKLFF.

The chain couples TRBV11-2 to TRBJ1-6; TRBD1 matches 8 bases. The CDR3 consists of 14 residues. CDR1 is SGHAT, CDR2 FQNNGV, per germline. V lost 3 bases to trimming and J lost 10 bases; unmatched junction nucleotides: 5. The CDR3 loop reads CASSFRTGNSPLHF. Here the CDR3 DNA reads TGTGCCAGCAGCTTTAGGACAGGGAACTCACCCCTCCACTTT.

The J gene is TRBJ1-2, the V gene TRBV4-1, with a weak D call TRBD1 (5 bases). The CDR3 totals 16 residues. The V gene lost 1 base and the J gene lost 3 bases, with 15 bases spanning the gap. Germline V gives CDR1 MGHRA, CDR2 YSYEKL. CDR3 protein: CASSQGTAGGDYGYTF. CDR3 nucleotides: TGCGCCAGCAGCCAAGGAACAGCCGGGGGGGACTATGGCTACACCTTC.

V gene TRBV6-5 combines with J gene TRBJ1-4; 8 bases agree with TRBD1. Germline loops: CDR1 MNHEY, CDR2 SVGAGI. Germline trimming cut 6 bases from V and 8 bases from J; bases unmatched to any gene: 8. The CDR3 spans 14 residues. The CDR3 DNA reads TGTGCCAGCAGCCAACAGGGGGGAAAGGAAAAACTGTTTTTT. Its translation is CASSQQGGKEKLFF.

The chain couples TRBV19 to TRBJ2-1; TRBD2 aligns across 8 bases. The V and J ends lost 1 base and 2 bases, in that order; junction bases with no gene match: 13. The length of the CDR3 is 19 residues. The V gene's germline CDR1 is LNHDA and CDR2 SQIVND (reference sequence). The CDR3 bases are TGTGCCAGTAGTATAGCCCCGGGGCTAGCGGGCTTCCCCTACAATGAGCAGTTCTTC. Encoded protein: CASSIAPGLAGFPYNEQFF.

This clone was detected a few times. The rearrangement links TRBV21-1 to TRBJ1-1. TRBV21-1 constitutes a pseudogene. The CDR3 covers 15 residues. CDR3 nucleotides: TGTGCCAGCAGCAAAGCGACATCCCGAGGTACTGAAGCTTTCTTT. It yields the protein CASSKATSRGTEAFF.

The genes are TRBV6-5 and TRBJ2-7; maybe TRBD1 (5 bases). The CDR3 spans 15 residues. The germline V gene encodes CDR1 MNHEY and CDR2 SVGAGI. Trimming shortened V by 0 bases and J by 3 bases, and 12 bases separated the two germline ends. The CDR3 protein is CASSYSTGADYEQYF. In nucleotides, the CDR3 is TGTGCCAGCAGTTACTCAACAGGAGCCGACTACGAGCAGTACTTC.

This chain connects TRBV6-5 to TRBJ2-2; maybe TRBD2 (7 bases). Germline CDR1 is MNHEY and CDR2 is SVGAGI. The V end lost 0 bases, the J end lost 5 bases, and 13 bases lay between the germline ends. The CDR3 loop spans 16 amino acids. CDR3 DNA: TGTGCCAGCAGTTACTCTAGGGGGAGGGGGACCGGGGAGCTGTTTTTT. It encodes CASSYSRGRGTGELFF.